Below are 30 T cell receptor beta chains sequenced from a single sample in a study of response to subunit inactivated influenza vaccine. TCRdb reprocessed the RT-PCR reads via MiXCR and lists one record per CDR3 protein. The sample lists more than 550,000 distinct CDR3 sequences, around 11% occurring once. The sequencing used PBMCs from blood, collected on the day of vaccination. These receptors were taken from a man aged 50 or older who received an inactivated influenza vaccine.

In its sample, this clonotype was seen a few times. V gene TRBV7-2 combines with J gene TRBJ2-2, with D possibly matching TRBD1 (6 bases). The CDR3 contains 14 residues. Germline-derived CDR1 and CDR2 are SGHTA and FQGNSA. Between the trimmed V and J ends, which lost 5 bases and 4 bases, there was a span of 11 bases. The CDR3 loop reads CASSIDRSTGELFF. The CDR3 DNA sequence: TGTGCCAGCAGCATCGACAGGTCCACCGGGGAGCTGTTTTTT.

This clonotype turned up a few times. The rearrangement joins TRBV7-2 to TRBJ2-2; no reliable D call. Trimming pared 5 bases from V and 6 bases from J, leaving 10 bases between. Germline CDR1 is SGHTA and CDR2 is FQGNSA. The CDR3 covers 13 residues. The CDR3 loop reads CASSPLWAGELFF. CDR3 in DNA: TGTGCCAGCAGCCCCCTTTGGGCCGGGGAGCTGTTTTTT.

This clonotype was counted only a few times. The CDR3 DNA sequence: TGTGCCAGCAGCTCGTACTCGGGGGGCACTGAAGCTTTCTTT. It is translated as CASSSYSGGTEAFF. The chain carries TRBV7-2 and TRBJ1-1; D might be TRBD1 (5 bases). Trimming pared 4 bases from V and 4 bases from J, leaving 13 bases between. This CDR3 is 14 amino acids long. Looked up from germline, CDR1 is SGHTA and CDR2 is FQGNSA.

Only a few counts were recorded for this clonotype. V gene TRBV24-1 combines with J gene TRBJ1-2; D not resolved. The germline V gene encodes CDR1 KGHDR and CDR2 SFDVKD. The CDR3 has 14 residues. V lost 2 bases and J lost 3, with 9 bases in between. The CDR3 sequence: CATSDSTRDYGYTF. The DNA for the CDR3 is TGTGCCACCAGTGATTCTACGAGGGACTATGGCTACACCTTC.

This clonotype has more than one count but fewer than ten. This chain joins TRBV14 and TRBJ2-3, with 9 bases that match TRBD1. The V gene end was trimmed by 6 bases and the J gene end by 2 bases; junction bases not matched to a gene: 6. The CDR3 runs to 15 residues. Germline CDR1 reads SGHDN; CDR2 reads FVKESK. The CDR3 DNA is TGTGCCAGCAGTCCGGGACAGGGTATCACAGATACGCAGTATTTT. It codes for CASSPGQGITDTQYF. Full variable domain (missing parts from reference TRBV14 and TRBJ2-3): EAGVTQFPSHSVIEKGQTVTLRCDPISGHDNLYWYRRVMGKEIKFLLHFVKESKQDESGMPNNRFLAERTGGTYSTLKVQPAELEDSGVYFCASSPGQGITDTQYFGPGTRLTVL.

This clonotype was counted between two and nine times. The genes are TRBV28 and TRBJ1-1; unclear D gene. The CDR3 sequence is 13 residues long. CDR1 is MDHEN and CDR2 is SYDVKM in the germline V gene. V shed 3 bases and J shed 7 bases, with 12 bases lying between them. The CDR3 DNA sequence: TGTGCCAGCAGTTTGCAGGCGAAGGGTGAAGCTTTCTTT. This encodes CASSLQAKGEAFF.

Of note for this clonotype: One end of the junction is discordant with germline, which a read error may explain. The rearrangement joins TRBV24-1 to TRBJ2-5; a possible D gene is TRBD2 (6 bases). This CDR3 has 15 amino acids. Germline CDR1 and CDR2: KGHDR and SFDVKD. Here the CDR3 DNA reads TGTGCCATCAGTGATAAACTAGCTCCCAGGGAGACCCAGTACTTC. Amino acid sequence: CAISDKLAPRETQYF.

The rearrangement uses TRBV20-1 and TRBJ2-3; TRBD2 matches 12 bases. The CDR3 totals 14 residues. Per germline, CDR1 DFQATT and CDR2 SNEGSKA (reference sequence). V lost 6 bases, J lost 6 bases, and 7 bases stayed unmatched. CDR3: CSARLAGESDTQYF. CDR3 in DNA: TGCAGTGCGAGACTAGCGGGGGAGTCGGATACGCAGTATTTT.

This clonotype has ten or more counts. This chain joins TRBV28 and TRBJ1-1; 11 nucleotides match TRBD1. Germline values: CDR1 MDHEN, CDR2 SYDVKM. The CDR3 totals 18 residues. J gave up 0 bases and V 6 bases, and 12 bases lay outside the gene matches. The CDR3 loop is CASSPRDRGFILNTEAFF. The CDR3, as DNA: TGTGCCAGCAGCCCCCGGGACAGGGGGTTCATCCTGAACACTGAAGCTTTCTTT. The whole variable domain, remainder taken from reference TRBV28 and TRBJ1-1, is DVKVTQSSRYLVKRTGEKVFLECVQDMDHENMFWYRQDPGLGLRLIYFSYDVKMKEKGDIPEGYSVSREKKERFSLILESASTNQTSMYLCASSPRDRGFILNTEAFFGQGTRLTVV.

The rearrangement uses TRBV15 and TRBJ2-5; TRBD1 is a possible D gene (6 bases). Germline V gives CDR1 LNHNV, CDR2 YYDKDF (reference sequence). The CDR3 has 14 residues. V was cut by 5 bases and J by 5 bases, with 15 bases left in between. CDR3 DNA: TGTGCCACCAGCGGAGCAGGGGTACGCGAGACCCAGTACTTC. Its translation: CATSGAGVRETQYF.

This clonotype has more than one count but fewer than ten. The J gene is TRBJ1-4, the V gene TRBV21-1; the DNA was not used to check the table's D call, TRBD1. TRBV21-1 is reported as a pseudogene. The CDR3 totals 16 residues. The chain's CDR3 is CASSPERAAVGEKLFF. The CDR3 nucleotides are TGTGCCAGCAGCCCAGAACGGGCGGCAGTGGGGGAAAAACTGTTTTTT.

As concerns this clonotype: One junction end disagrees with the germline gene, perhaps due to a read error. The rearrangement joins TRBV6-1 to TRBJ2-2, with TRBD2 as a possible D gene (5 bases). The germline CDR1 and CDR2 sequences are MNHNS and SASEGT. The CDR3 runs to 15 residues. The chain's CDR3 is CASREGSANTGELFF. The CDR3 bases are TGTGCCAGCAGAGAAGGGAGCGCGAACACCGGGGAGCTGTTTTTT.

The table lists this clonotype with a few counts. V is TRBV7-2 and J is TRBJ2-7; D is unresolved. The CDR3 has 14 residues. Per germline, CDR1 SGHTA and CDR2 FQGNSA. Trimming cost V 1 base and J 0 bases, with 7 bases left between them. The CDR3 loop reads CASSLGSVSYEQYF. The CDR3 nucleotides are TGTGCCAGCAGCTTAGGTTCGGTCTCCTACGAGCAGTACTTC.

The V call is TRBV7-9, the J call TRBJ2-1, with no clear D. The germline V gene encodes CDR1 SEHNR and CDR2 FQNEAQ (reference sequence). The CDR3 is 13 amino acids. V lost 5 bases and J lost 9, with 14 bases in between. DNA for the CDR3: TGTGCCAGCAGCCTACGGCTGGATAGTGAGCAGTTCTTC. Residues: CASSLRLDSEQFF.

This clonotype was counted at least ten times. The gene calls are TRBV20-1 and TRBJ2-1; possible D gene TRBD2, 5 bases. Trimming removed 0 bases at V and 3 bases at J, with 15 bases between. This CDR3 spans 16 amino acids. Per the germline V gene, CDR1 is DFQATT and CDR2 is SNEGSKA (reference sequence). The CDR3 DNA is TGCAGTGCTAGAGATCCCCAACTAGTAATCTACAATGAGCAGTTCTTC. It specifies CSARDPQLVIYNEQFF.

The gene calls are TRBV2 and TRBJ1-5, with no clear D. Trimming left V 6 bases short and J 1 base short, with 7 bases between. The CDR3 totals 13 residues. Germline assignment: CDR1 SNHLY and CDR2 FYNNEI. CDR3 protein: CASRMDSNQPQHF. The CDR3 bases are TGTGCCAGCAGGATGGACAGCAATCAGCCCCAGCATTTT. Supplemented by reference TRBV2 and TRBJ1-5, the full variable domain reads EPEVTQTPSHQVTQMGQEVILRCVPISNHLYFYWYRQILGQKVEFLVSFYNNEISEKSEIFDDQFSVERPDGSNFTLKIRSTKLEDSAMYFCASRMDSNQPQHFGDGTRLSIL.

A few counts support this clonotype. The rearrangement links TRBV15 to TRBJ2-3, with 7 nucleotides matching TRBD2. This CDR3 has 16 residues. V lost 0 bases to trimming and J lost 2 bases; unmatched junction nucleotides: 5. Germline CDR1 LNHNV, CDR2 YYDKDF (reference sequence). The CDR3 sequence: CATSRDGREYTDTQYF. CDR3 sequence (DNA): TGTGCCACCAGCAGAGATGGGCGGGAGTACACAGATACGCAGTATTTT.

This clonotype occurred many times. V usage is TRBV7-2 and J usage is TRBJ1-2; D call uncertain. The length of the CDR3 is 13 residues. The germline CDR1 and CDR2 sequences are SGHTA and FQGNSA. Between the trimmed V and J ends, which lost 1 base and 2 bases, there was a span of 5 bases. The CDR3 sequence: CASSLGTNYGYTF. The CDR3 nucleotides read TGTGCCAGCAGCTTAGGGACCAACTATGGCTACACCTTC.

The DNA of the CDR3 is TGTGCCAGCAGCTTAGTGGCCAGCGGGAGGCAAGAGACCCAGTACTTC. Protein: CASSLVASGRQETQYF. V is TRBV11-2 and J is TRBJ2-5, with 9 nucleotides matching TRBD2. V lost 1 base and J lost 2; bases outside the gene matches: 5. Germline loops: CDR1 SGHAT, CDR2 FQNNGV. This CDR3 has 16 residues.

The J gene is TRBJ2-3, the V gene TRBV29-1, with D perhaps TRBD1 (6 bases). The V and J ends lost 7 bases and 5 bases respectively, with 13 bases between them. The CDR3 covers 12 residues. Per germline, CDR1 SQVTM and CDR2 ANQGSEA. The CDR3 loop is CSGNRAGDTQYF. In nucleotides, the CDR3 is TGCAGCGGGAACAGGGCGGGAGATACGCAGTATTTT.

The gene calls are TRBV11-2 and TRBJ2-7; D gene unclear. V lost 3 bases, J lost 2 bases, and 8 bases lay in between. The germline gives CDR1 SGHAT, CDR2 FQNNGV. The CDR3 is made up of 13 amino acids. The DNA of the CDR3 is TGTGCCAGCAGCTTGGAGAGACCCTACGAGCAGTACTTC. Translating gives CASSLERPYEQYF.

This chain uses TRBV9 with TRBJ2-5; a possible D gene is TRBD1 (6 bases). Looked up from germline, CDR1 is SGDLS and CDR2 is YYNGEE. The CDR3 runs 15 residues. V lost 0 bases, J lost 4 bases, and 13 bases lay in between. The CDR3 DNA is TGTGCCAGCAGCGTAGGTGCGACAGGAAGAGAGACCCAGTACTTC. Its translation: CASSVGATGRETQYF.

The chain carries TRBV7-2 and TRBJ2-5; TRBD1 is a possible D gene (6 bases). Trimming removed 0 bases from V and 3 bases from J, with 11 bases in between. Germline-derived CDR1 and CDR2 are SGHTA and FQGNSA. This CDR3 comprises 15 residues. The CDR3 bases are TGTGCCAGCAGCTTAGCCGGCAGGGACAAAGAGACCCAGTACTTC. Its protein is CASSLAGRDKETQYF.

The chain combines TRBV28 with TRBJ2-5; 8 bases line up with TRBD2. Germline CDR1 reads MDHEN; CDR2 reads SYDVKM. This CDR3 contains 12 residues. Trimming at V came to 10 bases and at J to 4 bases, leaving 5 bases not matched to a gene. The CDR3 reads CATHTSGETQYF. The CDR3 nucleotides read TGTGCCACCCATACTAGCGGAGAGACCCAGTACTTC. Together with reference TRBV28 and TRBJ2-5, the CDR3 gives the full variable domain: DVKVTQSSRYLVKRTGEKVFLECVQDMDHENMFWYRQDPGLGLRLIYFSYDVKMKEKGDIPEGYSVSREKKERFSLILESASTNQTSMYLCATHTSGETQYFGPGTRLLVL.

The chain couples TRBV11-1 to TRBJ1-4, with TRBD1 as a possible D gene (6 bases). The CDR3 contains 19 residues. Germline CDR1 reads SGHAT; CDR2 reads FQDESV (reference sequence). With 3 bases removed from V and 6 bases from J, the gap between germline ends came to 26 bases. CDR3 amino acids: CASSLETGTWYGPYEKLFF. DNA of the CDR3: TGTGCCAGCAGCTTGGAAACCGGGACATGGTACGGACCATATGAAAAACTGTTTTTT. The full variable domain, in which reference TRBV11-1 and TRBJ1-4 provide the parts outside the CDR3, is EAEVAQSPRYKITEKSQAVAFWCDPISGHATLYWYRQILGQGPELLVQFQDESVVDDSQLPKDRFSAERLKGVDSTLKIQPAELGDSAMYLCASSLETGTWYGPYEKLFFGSGTQLSVL.

The sample holds a few counts of this clonotype. The J gene is TRBJ2-2, the V gene TRBV20-1; maybe TRBD1 (5 bases). There are 13 residues in the CDR3. V was shortened by 1 base and J by 7 bases, with 10 bases between the two germline ends. CDR1 is DFQATT and CDR2 is SNEGSKA in the germline V gene (reference sequence). In DNA form, the CDR3 reads TGCAGTGCTAGAGGTACCGACAGCGGGGAGCTGTTTTTT. Residues: CSARGTDSGELFF.

The chain links TRBV6-5 to TRBJ2-2, with D hard to call. The CDR3 totals 12 residues. CDR1 MNHEY and CDR2 SVGAGI come from the germline V gene. V was shortened by 6 bases and J by 4 bases, with 6 bases between the two germline ends. CDR3 sequence reads: CASRYSTGELFF. CDR3 coding DNA: TGTGCCAGCAGATATAGCACCGGGGAGCTGTTTTTT.

This clonotype was picked up many times. The chain carries TRBV18 and TRBJ2-7; TRBD2 agrees at 14 bases. There are 17 residues in the CDR3. The germline V gene has CDR1 KGHSH and CDR2 LQKENI. V lost 4 bases and J lost 3; bases outside the gene matches: 8. CDR3 bases: TGTGCCAGCTCACAAACGTCCGGACTAGCGGGAGGCTACGAGCAGTACTTC. Amino acid sequence: CASSQTSGLAGGYEQYF.

Points on this clonotype: A single base separates this from a much larger clone, so it may be a read error. The chain carries TRBV12-3 or TRBV12-4 and TRBJ1-4, with 7 bases fitting TRBD1. The CDR3 runs 15 residues. The CDR3 bases are TGTGCCAGCAGTCCTCGACAGGGTCTTAATAAAAAACTGTTTTTT. Its translation is CASSPRQGLNKKLFF.

The chain has TRBV4-1 and TRBJ2-7, with 9 bases lining up with TRBD1. The CDR3 spans 15 residues. Germline V gene sequence: CDR1 MGHRA, CDR2 YSYEKL. The trim removed 1 base at V and 1 base at J, leaving 2 bases unmatched. The CDR3 DNA reads TGCGCCAGCAGCCAAGCCGGGACAGGGTCCTACGAGCAGTACTTC. This sequence encodes CASSQAGTGSYEQYF.